Listed here are 14 T cell receptor beta chains from one sample, sequenced in a study of molecular identifiers for immune sequencing clone quantification. One entry per CDR3 protein results from TCRdb running MiXCR on the PCR reads. The table shows hundreds of thousands of distinct CDR3 sequences, with approximately 20% occurring only once. Sequenced input: naive CD8+ T cells from blood, with Jurkat cell RNA spiked in. The subset denotes: FACS-sorted CD8+CD4-CCR7+CD45RA+ naive T cells. These receptors were taken from a human donor in good health. Some libraries in this study had Jurkat cell RNA spiked in.

Many counts were recorded for this clonotype. The chain recombines TRBV27 with TRBJ2-2; D gene uncertain. The CDR3 consists of 16 residues. CDR1 is MNHEY, CDR2 SMNVEV, per germline (reference sequence). The V gene lost 5 bases and the J gene lost 5 bases, with 18 bases spanning the gap. The chain's CDR3 is CASSPLGSLGTGELFF. For the CDR3, the DNA is TGTGCCAGCAGTCCCCTAGGTAGTCTGGGGACCGGGGAGCTGTTTTTT.

This clonotype was counted many times. The J gene is TRBJ2-2, the V gene TRBV28, with D maybe TRBD1 (6 bases). Germline assignment: CDR1 MDHEN and CDR2 SYDVKM. V lost 3 bases and J lost 4, with 12 bases in between. This CDR3 has 15 amino acids. This CDR3 reads CASSFSQGGTGELFF. CDR3 DNA: TGTGCCAGCAGTTTTTCACAGGGCGGCACCGGGGAGCTGTTTTTT.

This chain links TRBV11-2 with TRBJ2-7, with 9 bases aligning to TRBD2. Germline loops: CDR1 SGHAT, CDR2 FQNNGV. V lost 4 bases to trimming and J lost 0 bases; unmatched junction nucleotides: 10. This CDR3 has 17 amino acids. The CDR3 nucleotides are TGTGCCAGCAGCTCTACCCTTGGGACTAGCTACTCCTACGAGCAGTACTTC. Its protein is CASSSTLGTSYSYEQYF. Full variable domain (missing parts from reference TRBV11-2 and TRBJ2-7): EAGVAQSPRYKIIEKRQSVAFWCNPISGHATLYWYQQILGQGPKLLIQFQNNGVVDDSQLPKDRFSAERLKGVDSTLKIQPAKLEDSAVYLCASSSTLGTSYSYEQYFGPGTRLTVT.

This clonotype was detected ten times or more. This chain uses TRBV6-6 with TRBJ1-1; 7 bases are shared with TRBD1. Trimming cost V 5 bases and J 4 bases; bases outside gene matches: 7. The germline CDR1 and CDR2 sequences are MNHNY and SVGAGI (reference sequence). This CDR3 region has 14 residues. CDR3 residues: CASSRQGVSTEAFF. The DNA for the CDR3 is TGTGCCAGCAGTAGACAGGGCGTGAGCACTGAAGCTTTCTTT.

This clonotype was seen many times. The CDR3 region has the DNA TGCAGTGCGATGAGTAGCGGGGTCTCCTCCTACGAGCAGTACTTC. This sequence encodes CSAMSSGVSSYEQYF. The rearrangement uses TRBV20-1 and TRBJ2-7; the match to TRBD2 covers 8 bases. The CDR3 loop spans 15 amino acids. V shed 6 bases and J 0 bases; nucleotides not matched to a gene: 10. Germline V gene lookup returns CDR1 DFQATT and CDR2 SNEGSKA (reference sequence).

This clonotype occurred many times. The chain is built from TRBV11-2 and TRBJ2-1, with TRBD2 matching over 9 bases. V lost 7 bases, J lost 1 base, and 11 bases stayed unmatched. Germline-derived CDR1 and CDR2 are SGHAT and FQNNGV. This CDR3 is built from 17 residues. CDR3 region: CASTVSEREVSYNEQFF. DNA for the CDR3: TGTGCCAGCACCGTCTCCGAGCGGGAGGTGTCCTACAATGAGCAGTTCTTC.

To note about this clonotype: Being one base from a much bigger clone, this may be a read error. In DNA form, the CDR3 reads TGTGCCAGCAGCTCGTTCAACCCTGAAGCTTTCTTT. It encodes CASSSFNPEAFF. V is TRBV13 and J is TRBJ1-1; the D is unclear. V was cut by 4 bases and J by 6 bases, with 9 bases left in between. The CDR3 totals 12 residues. Germline CDR1 is PRHDT and CDR2 is FYEKMQ (reference sequence).

The chain combines TRBV4-3 with TRBJ1-1, with TRBD1 identical over 8 bases. Germline loops: CDR1 LGHNA, CDR2 YSLEER. The CDR3 has 14 amino acids. V dropped 4 bases and J dropped 9; count of bases not matched to a gene: 10. The CDR3 bases are TGCGCCAGCAGCCGCGAGAAGGGACAGGAAAAAGCTTTCTTT. Its translation: CASSREKGQEKAFF.

Ten or more counts support this clonotype. The chain combines TRBV6-5 with TRBJ2-2; no clear D. The V gene lost 2 bases and the J gene lost 8 bases, with 6 bases spanning the gap. Germline loops: CDR1 MNHEY, CDR2 SVGAGI. The CDR3 spans 12 residues. CDR3 DNA: TGTGCCAGCAGTTACCGTGGGGGGGAGCTGTTTTTT. It codes for CASSYRGGELFF.

The chain links TRBV4-1 to TRBJ2-1; 7 positions agree with TRBD2. In germline, CDR1 is MGHRA, CDR2 YSYEKL. CDR3 length equals 15 residues. J was trimmed by 3 bases and V by 5 bases; bases with no gene match: 7. The CDR3: CASSVREASYNEQFF. The CDR3 bases are TGCGCCAGCAGCGTTCGGGAGGCGAGCTACAATGAGCAGTTCTTC.

This clonotype has ten or more counts. J is TRBJ1-1 and V is TRBV5-1, with TRBD1 as a possible D gene (5 bases). The CDR3 sequence is 13 residues long. The germline V and J ends were trimmed by 0 bases and 8 bases, with 11 bases remaining between them. CDR1 and CDR2 from the germline V gene are SGHRS and YFSETQ. As DNA, the CDR3 is TGCGCCAGCAGCTTGGGGGCAAACAGGGAAGCTTTCTTT. It translates to CASSLGANREAFF.

Of note for this clonotype: This clone may be a read error of a much larger clone one base away. This chain links TRBV4-3 with TRBJ1-4; a possible D gene is TRBD1 (6 bases). The CDR3 extends over 15 amino acids. Looked up from germline, CDR1 is LGHNA and CDR2 is YSLEER. In DNA form, the CDR3 reads TGCGCCAGCAGCCAAGCCGGGACATCTAATGAAAGACTGTTTTTT. It specifies CASSQAGTSNERLFF.

CDR3 in amino acids: CASSLSAGPSNEQFF. For the CDR3, the DNA is TGTGCCAGCAGCTTATCAGCGGGACCCTCCAATGAGCAGTTCTTC. The chain joins TRBV7-3 to TRBJ2-1, with TRBD2 matching over 7 bases. The CDR3 loop spans 15 amino acids. Germline V lookup: CDR1 SGHTA, CDR2 FQGTGA. The V segment lost 2 bases and the J segment 6 bases; nucleotides outside the gene matches: 7.

This clonotype was observed at least ten times. This chain joins TRBV4-1 and TRBJ1-5; D is uncertain. Germline V gives CDR1 MGHRA, CDR2 YSYEKL. The CDR3 has 15 residues. V was trimmed by 1 base and J by 3 bases, leaving 10 bases between them. CDR3 amino acids: CASSQAAALNQPQHF. The CDR3 region has the DNA TGCGCCAGCAGCCAAGCCGCAGCCCTCAATCAGCCCCAGCATTTT.